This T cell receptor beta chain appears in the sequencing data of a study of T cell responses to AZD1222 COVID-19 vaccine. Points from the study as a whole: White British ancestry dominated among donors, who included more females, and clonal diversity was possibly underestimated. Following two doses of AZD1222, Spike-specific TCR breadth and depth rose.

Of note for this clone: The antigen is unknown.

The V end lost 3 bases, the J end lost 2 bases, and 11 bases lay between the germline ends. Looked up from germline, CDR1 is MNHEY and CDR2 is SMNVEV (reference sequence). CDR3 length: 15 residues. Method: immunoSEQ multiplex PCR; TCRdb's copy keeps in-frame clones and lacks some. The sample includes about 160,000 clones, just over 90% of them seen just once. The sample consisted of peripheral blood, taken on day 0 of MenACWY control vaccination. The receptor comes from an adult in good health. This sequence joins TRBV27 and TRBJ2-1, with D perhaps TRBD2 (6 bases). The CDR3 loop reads CASSFLGRTYNEQFF. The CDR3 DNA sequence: TGTGCCAGCAGTTTTCTAGGGAGGACCTACAATGAGCAGTTCTTC.